The T cell receptor beta chain under discussion was sequenced for a study of shared T cell receptors in the human thymus. The table came from immunoSEQ multiplex PCR; TCRdb's copy has only in-frame clones and leaves some out. The sample includes about 380,000 clones, 95% of them seen just once. This clonotype originated in a human donor. The sequencing sample was made of thymocytes.

The CDR3 DNA is TGTGCCAGCAGCTCCCAAGGGGAGCAGTTCTTC. It is translated as CASSSQGEQFF. The gene calls are TRBV7-3 and TRBJ2-1; D call uncertain. The germline V and J ends were trimmed by 4 bases and 10 bases, with 8 bases remaining between them. The CDR3 is made up of 11 amino acids. Germline-derived CDR1 and CDR2 are SGHTA and FQGTGA.